Listed here are 24 T cell receptor beta chains from one sample, sequenced in a study of control samples from healthy donors and cancer patients. Measured with immunoSEQ multiplex PCR; TCRdb has only the in-frame clones, and not every one. The sample consists of 150,000 or so clones, 90% to 95% of them appearing once. Sequenced input: blood. All receptors derive from a man between 40 and 49 years old in good health.

The chain links TRBV7-9 to TRBJ1-5, with D perhaps TRBD1 (6 bases). V gave up 8 bases and J gave up 3 bases, with 14 bases separating them. Germline loops: CDR1 SEHNR, CDR2 FQNEAQ (reference sequence). The CDR3 extends over 14 amino acids. The CDR3 region is CASGTTEANQPQHF. The CDR3 nucleotides read TGTGCCAGCGGGACAACGGAGGCCAATCAGCCCCAGCATTTT.

CDR3 region: CAWSVNGYTEAFF. The CDR3 DNA is TGTGCCTGGAGTGTAAACGGCTACACTGAAGCTTTCTTT. The chain is built from TRBV30 and TRBJ1-1; D is unclear. Between the trimmed V and J ends, which lost 0 bases and 3 bases, there was a span of 8 bases. CDR1 and CDR2 from the germline V gene are GTSNPN and SVGIG (reference sequence). This CDR3 contains 13 residues.

This clone was seen only once. The chain combines TRBV27 with TRBJ1-2; 8 nucleotides align to TRBD1. The CDR3 extends over 15 amino acids. The junction had 4 bases not matched to a gene; V was cut back by 0 bases and J by 4 bases. CDR1 and CDR2 from the germline V gene are MNHEY and SMNVEV (reference sequence). The CDR3 loop reads CASSLSPGQAYGYTF. The CDR3 bases are TGTGCCAGCAGTTTATCGCCGGGACAGGCCTATGGCTACACCTTC.

The rearrangement uses TRBV19 and TRBJ2-1; 7 bases line up with TRBD2. Per the germline V gene, CDR1 is LNHDA and CDR2 is SQIVND (reference sequence). The CDR3 covers 19 residues. Trimming took 3 bases from V and 0 from J; bases not matched to a gene: 14. CDR3 bases: TGTGCCAGTAGTATGAGCGGGGTCTACCAATTTAGCTCCTACAATGAGCAGTTCTTC. Translating it yields CASSMSGVYQFSSYNEQFF.

A few counts support this clone. The sample contains more than one DNA sequence encoding this CDR3. The chain employs TRBV4-2 and TRBJ1-4; 7 nucleotides agree with TRBD1. Unmatched junction bases numbered 1, after V lost 1 base and J lost 5 bases. Looked up from germline, CDR1 is LGHNA and CDR2 is YNFKEQ. CDR3 length: 14 amino acids. CDR3 bases: TGTGCCAGCAGCCAAGGACAGGGAAATGAAAAACTGTTTTTT. Amino acid sequence: CASSQGQGNEKLFF.

The rearrangement joins TRBV14 to TRBJ2-7; possibly TRBD1 for D (5 bases). Germline V gene lookup returns CDR1 SGHDN and CDR2 FVKESK. Trimming left V 1 base short and J 4 bases short, with 11 bases between. The CDR3 is 14 residues long. The CDR3 protein is CASSQGGAPYEQYF. The CDR3 nucleotides are TGTGCCAGCAGCCAAGGTGGGGCACCATACGAGCAGTACTTC.

The V and J genes are TRBV27 and TRBJ1-2, with 7 nucleotides matching TRBD1. CDR3 length equals 13 residues. Germline assignment: CDR1 MNHEY and CDR2 SMNVEV (reference sequence). V trimming: 3 bases; J trimming: 8 bases; junction bases outside the gene matches: 6. CDR3 in DNA: TGTGCCAGCAGTTTTCAAGGACAGGCGGGCTACACCTTC. Translating gives CASSFQGQAGYTF.

CDR3 residues: CASSLSFGYTF. CDR3 in DNA: TGTGCCAGCAGTCTATCTTTTGGCTACACCTTC. The chain uses TRBV28 and TRBJ1-2; D is ambiguous. CDR3 size: 11 residues. V was cut by 5 bases and J by 7 bases, with 8 bases left in between. CDR1 and CDR2 from the germline V gene are MDHEN and SYDVKM.

The V gene is TRBV7-2, the J gene TRBJ1-2; TRBD1 matches 9 bases. CDR3 length: 18 residues. V dropped 1 base and J dropped 4; count of bases not matched to a gene: 13. CDR1 is SGHTA and CDR2 is FQGNSA in the germline V gene. CDR3 residues: CASSLGRGTGGPAYGYTF. CDR3 sequence (DNA): TGTGCCAGCAGCTTAGGGAGGGGTACAGGGGGCCCGGCCTATGGCTACACCTTC. The variable domain in full, with the rest retrieved from reference TRBV7-2 and TRBJ1-2, is GAGVSQSPSNKVTEKGKDVELRCDPISGHTALYWYRQSLGQGLEFLIYFQGNSAPDKSGLPSDRFSAERTGGSVSTLTIQRTQQEDSAVYLCASSLGRGTGGPAYGYTFGSGTRLTVV.

This clone appeared once. This sequence joins TRBV2 and TRBJ1-5, with D possibly being TRBD1 (5 bases). V lost 1 base, J lost 0 bases, and 10 bases lay in between. The CDR3 length is 16 residues. The germline V gene encodes CDR1 SNHLY and CDR2 FYNNEI. As DNA, the CDR3 is TGTGCCAGCAGTGAAGTCGGGACGTATAGCAATCAGCCCCAGCATTTT. Its translation is CASSEVGTYSNQPQHF.

The chain has TRBV4-1 and TRBJ2-7; 7 positions match TRBD1. Germline loops: CDR1 MGHRA, CDR2 YSYEKL. The CDR3 has 12 residues. Trimming cost V 4 bases and J 4 bases; bases outside gene matches: 1. The DNA of the CDR3 is TGCGCCAGCAGCCGGACAGGTTACGAGCAGTACTTC. Translating gives CASSRTGYEQYF.

The CDR3 sequence is CASSPAQGRRGNTIYF. The CDR3 nucleotides read TGTGCCAGCTCACCAGCCCAGGGACGCCGTGGAAACACCATATATTTT. This chain links TRBV18 with TRBJ1-3, with a possible D match to TRBD1 (5 bases). V was trimmed by 2 bases and J by 3 bases, leaving 14 bases between them. The CDR3 is made up of 16 amino acids. Germline V gene lookup returns CDR1 KGHSH and CDR2 LQKENI.

The CDR3 spells CASKDRYEGNEQFF. In nucleotides, the CDR3 is TGTGCCAGCAAGGACAGGTATGAGGGCAATGAGCAGTTCTTC. The V gene is TRBV11-2, the J gene TRBJ2-1; 7 positions match TRBD1. The CDR3 has 14 amino acids. Per germline, CDR1 SGHAT and CDR2 FQNNGV. J was trimmed by 6 bases and V by 7 bases; bases with no gene match: 9.

The V call is TRBV21-1, the J call TRBJ2-1; the DNA was not used to check the table's D call, TRBD1. TRBV21-1 is a documented pseudogene. The CDR3 extends over 15 amino acids. This CDR3 reads CASGPMGQGAGEQFF. In DNA form, the CDR3 reads TGTGCCAGCGGCCCCATGGGACAGGGGGCTGGCGAGCAGTTCTTC.

The chain links TRBV5-1 to TRBJ1-2, with a possible D match to TRBD1 (5 bases). The CDR3 has 15 residues. The V gene lost 4 bases and the J gene lost 4 bases, with 17 bases spanning the gap. In germline, CDR1 is SGHRS, CDR2 YFSETQ. The CDR3, as DNA: TGCGCCAGCAGCCCCGGCCCTACAGGTTTCTATGGCTACACCTTC. Translating gives CASSPGPTGFYGYTF.

This clone was found once. The chain employs TRBV6-5 and TRBJ1-4; D is unclear. V was trimmed by 6 bases and J by 0 bases, leaving 8 bases between them. This CDR3 is built from 14 residues. The germline CDR1 and CDR2 sequences are MNHEY and SVGAGI. The CDR3 DNA reads TGTGCCAGCAGACGGGCTGCAACTAATGAAAAACTGTTTTTT. Encoded protein: CASRRAATNEKLFF.

As to this clone: Other DNA sequences in the same sample also yield this CDR3. This sequence joins TRBV5-1 and TRBJ2-7; 9 bases align to TRBD1. Germline CDR1 and CDR2: SGHRS and YFSETQ. This CDR3 region has 14 residues. V lost 0 bases and J lost 2; bases outside the gene matches: 0. This CDR3 reads CASSLGTGAYEQYF. The CDR3 DNA is TGCGCCAGCAGCTTGGGGACAGGGGCCTACGAGCAGTACTTC.

The genes are TRBV19 and TRBJ1-3; the D gene is possibly TRBD1 (5 bases). Germline values: CDR1 LNHDA, CDR2 SQIVND (reference sequence). V lost 3 bases, J lost 0 bases, and 9 bases lay in between. The CDR3 contains 15 residues. CDR3 sequence: CASSMKGYSGNTIYF. DNA for the CDR3: TGTGCCAGTAGTATGAAGGGGTACTCTGGAAACACCATATATTTT.

The V and J genes are TRBV28 and TRBJ1-3; TRBD1 matches at 7 bases. The J segment lost 3 bases and the V segment lost 5 bases, leaving 1 base of the junction unmatched. Germline lookup yields CDR1 MDHEN and CDR2 SYDVKM. This CDR3 contains 13 residues. This CDR3 reads CASSTGVGNTIYF. In nucleotides, the CDR3 is TGTGCCAGCAGTACAGGGGTTGGAAACACCATATATTTT.

V usage is TRBV30 and J usage is TRBJ1-4, with D possibly TRBD1 on 5 matching bases. Trimming stripped 2 bases from V and 7 bases from J, with 17 bases between. Germline V gene lookup returns CDR1 GTSNPN and CDR2 SVGIG (reference sequence). There are 15 residues in the CDR3. In DNA form, the CDR3 reads TGTGCCTGGAGTATCGGATTTGGGAGGGGTGAAAAACTGTTTTTT. Translating it yields CAWSIGFGRGEKLFF.

The rearrangement links TRBV7-9 to TRBJ2-7; tentatively, D is TRBD2 (5 bases). V gave up 7 bases and J gave up 2 bases, with 12 bases separating them. The CDR3 spans 13 residues. Germline lookup yields CDR1 SEHNR and CDR2 FQNEAQ (reference sequence). CDR3 region: CASTRGETYEQYF. CDR3 coding DNA: TGTGCCAGCACCCGGGGTGAGACCTACGAGCAGTACTTC.

This clone came up once. This chain joins TRBV15 and TRBJ1-2; D is ambiguous. The CDR3 extends over 14 amino acids. Per the germline V gene, CDR1 is LNHNV and CDR2 is YYDKDF (reference sequence). V shed 0 bases and J shed 5 bases, with 10 bases lying between them. Here the CDR3 DNA reads TGTGCCACCAGCAGAGAGAACAGCATTTATGGCTACACCTTC. Its protein is CATSRENSIYGYTF.

The chain recombines TRBV11-2 with TRBJ2-1; D is undetermined. Trimming stripped 3 bases from V and 4 bases from J, with 10 bases between. This CDR3 comprises 14 residues. Germline values: CDR1 SGHAT, CDR2 FQNNGV. CDR3 DNA sequence: TGTGCCAGCAGCTTGGGCGGCGGTTACAATGAGCAGTTCTTC. Translated, it gives CASSLGGGYNEQFF.

The rearrangement uses TRBV24-1 and TRBJ1-1; the D gene is possibly TRBD1 (6 bases). V was cut by 8 bases and J by 6 bases, with 21 bases left in between. Germline CDR1 is KGHDR and CDR2 is SFDVKD. CDR3 length equals 15 residues. CDR3 residues: CATMGGGGERAEAFF. The CDR3 DNA follows: TGTGCCACCATGGGGGGCGGAGGGGAGAGAGCTGAAGCTTTCTTT.